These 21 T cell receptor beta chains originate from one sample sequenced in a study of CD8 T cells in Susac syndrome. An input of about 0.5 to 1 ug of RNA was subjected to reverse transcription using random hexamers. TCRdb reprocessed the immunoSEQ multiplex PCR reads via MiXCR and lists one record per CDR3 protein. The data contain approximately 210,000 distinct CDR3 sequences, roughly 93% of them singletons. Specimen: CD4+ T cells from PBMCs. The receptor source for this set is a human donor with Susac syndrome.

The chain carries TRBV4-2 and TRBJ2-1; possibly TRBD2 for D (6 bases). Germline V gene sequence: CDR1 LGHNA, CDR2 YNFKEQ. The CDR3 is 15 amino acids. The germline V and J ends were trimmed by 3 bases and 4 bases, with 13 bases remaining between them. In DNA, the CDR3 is TGTGCCAGCAGCCACGGACTGGGGGGATACAATGAGCAGTTCTTC. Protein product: CASSHGLGGYNEQFF.

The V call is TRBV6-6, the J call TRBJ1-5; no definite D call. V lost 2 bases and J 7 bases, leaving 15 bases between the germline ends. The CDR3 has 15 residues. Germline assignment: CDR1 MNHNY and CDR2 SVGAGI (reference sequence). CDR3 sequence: CASSYPMGYGQPQHF. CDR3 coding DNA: TGTGCCAGCAGTTACCCCATGGGGTACGGACAGCCCCAGCATTTT.

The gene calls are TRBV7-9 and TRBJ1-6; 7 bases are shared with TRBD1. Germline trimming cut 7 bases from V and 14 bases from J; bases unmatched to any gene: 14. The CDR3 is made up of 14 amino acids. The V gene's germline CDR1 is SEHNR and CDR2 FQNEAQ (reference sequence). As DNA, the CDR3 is TGTGCCAGCACCCCCCAGGGGGAGGGGACAGCCCTCCACTTT. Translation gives CASTPQGEGTALHF.

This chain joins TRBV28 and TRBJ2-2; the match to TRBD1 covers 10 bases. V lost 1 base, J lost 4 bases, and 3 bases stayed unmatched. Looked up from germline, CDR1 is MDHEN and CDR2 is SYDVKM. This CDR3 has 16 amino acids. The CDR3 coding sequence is TGTGCCAGCAGTTTATTTGGACAGGGGGGCACCGGGGAGCTGTTTTTT. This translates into CASSLFGQGGTGELFF.

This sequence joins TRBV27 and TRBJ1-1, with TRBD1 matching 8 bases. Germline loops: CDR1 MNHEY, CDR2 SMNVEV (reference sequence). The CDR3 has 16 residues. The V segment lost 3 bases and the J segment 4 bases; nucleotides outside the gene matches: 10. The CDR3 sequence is CASSFLTGEASTEAFF. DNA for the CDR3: TGTGCCAGCAGTTTCCTGACAGGGGAAGCGAGCACTGAAGCTTTCTTT.

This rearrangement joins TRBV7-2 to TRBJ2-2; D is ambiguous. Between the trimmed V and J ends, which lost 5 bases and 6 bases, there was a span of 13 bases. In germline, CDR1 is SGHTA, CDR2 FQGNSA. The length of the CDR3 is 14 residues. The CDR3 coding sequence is TGTGCCAGCAGCCAGGTTGGGTCGGCCGGGGAGCTGTTTTTT. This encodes CASSQVGSAGELFF.

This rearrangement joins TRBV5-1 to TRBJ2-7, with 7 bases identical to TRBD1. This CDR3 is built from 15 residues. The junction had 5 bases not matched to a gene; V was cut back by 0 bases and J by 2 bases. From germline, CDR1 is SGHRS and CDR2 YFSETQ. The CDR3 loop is CASSLEGALAYEQYF. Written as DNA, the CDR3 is TGCGCCAGCAGCTTGGAGGGGGCGTTGGCCTACGAGCAGTACTTC.

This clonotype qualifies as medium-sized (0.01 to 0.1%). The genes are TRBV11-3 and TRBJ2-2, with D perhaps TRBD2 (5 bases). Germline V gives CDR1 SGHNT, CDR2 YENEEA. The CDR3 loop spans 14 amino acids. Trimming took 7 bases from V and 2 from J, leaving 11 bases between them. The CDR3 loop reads CASKAGGNTGELFF. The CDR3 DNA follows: TGTGCCAGCAAGGCCGGAGGAAACACCGGGGAGCTGTTTTTT.

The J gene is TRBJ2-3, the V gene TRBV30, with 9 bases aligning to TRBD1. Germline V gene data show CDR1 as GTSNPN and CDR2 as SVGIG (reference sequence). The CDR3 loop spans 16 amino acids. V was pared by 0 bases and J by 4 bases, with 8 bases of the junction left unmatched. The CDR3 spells CAWSVPTGGKADTQYF. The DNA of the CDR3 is TGTGCCTGGAGTGTACCTACAGGGGGCAAAGCAGATACGCAGTATTTT.

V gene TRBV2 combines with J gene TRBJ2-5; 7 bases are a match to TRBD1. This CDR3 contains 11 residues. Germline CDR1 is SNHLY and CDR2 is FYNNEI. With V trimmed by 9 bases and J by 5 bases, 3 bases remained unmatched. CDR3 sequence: CASTGDETQYF. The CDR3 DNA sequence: TGTGCCAGTACAGGGGATGAGACCCAGTACTTC.

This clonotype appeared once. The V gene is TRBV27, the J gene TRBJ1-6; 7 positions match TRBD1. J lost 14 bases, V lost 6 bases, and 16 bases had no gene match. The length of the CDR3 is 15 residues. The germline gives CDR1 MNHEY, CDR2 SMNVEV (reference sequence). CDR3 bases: TGTGCCAGCAGCTTCGGGGGACAGCTCGGTTTGGCCCTCCACTTT. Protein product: CASSFGGQLGLALHF.

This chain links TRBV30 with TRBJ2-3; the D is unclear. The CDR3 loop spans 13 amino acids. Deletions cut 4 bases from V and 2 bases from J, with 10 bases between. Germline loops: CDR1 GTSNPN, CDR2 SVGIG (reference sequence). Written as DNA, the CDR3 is TGTGCCTGGAACTTGCGGACCACAGATACGCAGTATTTT. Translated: CAWNLRTTDTQYF.

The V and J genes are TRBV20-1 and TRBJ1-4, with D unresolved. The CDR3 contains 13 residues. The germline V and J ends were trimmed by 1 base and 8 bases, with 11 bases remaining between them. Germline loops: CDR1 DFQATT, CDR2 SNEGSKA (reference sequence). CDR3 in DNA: TGCAGTGCTAGAGGAGGATCGGGCGAAAAACTGTTTTTT. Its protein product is CSARGGSGEKLFF.

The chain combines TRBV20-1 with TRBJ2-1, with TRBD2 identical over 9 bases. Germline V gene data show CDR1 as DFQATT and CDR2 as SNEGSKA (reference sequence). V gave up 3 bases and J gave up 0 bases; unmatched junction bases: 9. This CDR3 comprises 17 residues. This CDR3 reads CSARGSGGSSSYNEQFF. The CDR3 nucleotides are TGCAGTGCTAGGGGCAGCGGGGGGTCGAGCTCCTACAATGAGCAGTTCTTC.

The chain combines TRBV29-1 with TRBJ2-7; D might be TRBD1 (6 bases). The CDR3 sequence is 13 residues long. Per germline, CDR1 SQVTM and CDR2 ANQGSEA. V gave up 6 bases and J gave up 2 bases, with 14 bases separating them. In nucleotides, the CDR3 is TGCAGCGTCTGGACAGAATCTGCCTACGAGCAGTACTTC. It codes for CSVWTESAYEQYF.

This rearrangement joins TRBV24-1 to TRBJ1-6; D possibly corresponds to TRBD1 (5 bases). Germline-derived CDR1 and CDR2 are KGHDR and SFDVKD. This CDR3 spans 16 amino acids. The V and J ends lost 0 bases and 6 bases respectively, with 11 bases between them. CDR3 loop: CATSDLKPGGNSPLHF. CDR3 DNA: TGTGCCACCAGTGATTTGAAGCCCGGGGGTAATTCACCCCTCCACTTT.

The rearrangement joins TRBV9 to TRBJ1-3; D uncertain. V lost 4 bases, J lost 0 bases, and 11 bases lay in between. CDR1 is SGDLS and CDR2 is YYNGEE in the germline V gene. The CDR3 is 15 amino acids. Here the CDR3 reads CASSTTDNSGNTIYF. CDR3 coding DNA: TGTGCCAGCAGCACCACCGACAACTCTGGAAACACCATATATTTT.

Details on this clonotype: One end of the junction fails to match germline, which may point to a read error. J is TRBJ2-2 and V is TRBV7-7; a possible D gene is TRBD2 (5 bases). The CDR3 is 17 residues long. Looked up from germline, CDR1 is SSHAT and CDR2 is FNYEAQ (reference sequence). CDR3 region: CASSPGPRGPSTGELFF. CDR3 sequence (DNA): TGTGCTAGCAGCCCCGGCCCCCGCGGGCCCAGCACCGGGGAGCTGTTTTTT. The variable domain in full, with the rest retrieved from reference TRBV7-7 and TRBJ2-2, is GAGVSQSPRYKVTKRGQDVTLRCDPISSHATLYWYQQALGQGPEFLTYFNYEAQPDKSGLPSDRFSAERPEGSISTLTIQRTEQRDSAMYRCASSPGPRGPSTGELFFGEGSRLTVL.

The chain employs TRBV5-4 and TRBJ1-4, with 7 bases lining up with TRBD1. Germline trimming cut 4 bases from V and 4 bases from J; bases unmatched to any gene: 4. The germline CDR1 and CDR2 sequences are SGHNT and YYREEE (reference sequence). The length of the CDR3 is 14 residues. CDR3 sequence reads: CASSAGQDNEKLFF. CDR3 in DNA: TGTGCCAGCAGCGCCGGACAGGATAATGAAAAACTGTTTTTT.

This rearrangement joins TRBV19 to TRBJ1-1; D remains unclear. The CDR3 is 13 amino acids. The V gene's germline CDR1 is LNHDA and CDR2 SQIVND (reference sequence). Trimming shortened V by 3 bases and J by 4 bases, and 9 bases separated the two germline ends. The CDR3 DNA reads TGTGCCAGTAGTATTGTGGGATTCACTGAAGCTTTCTTT. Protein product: CASSIVGFTEAFF. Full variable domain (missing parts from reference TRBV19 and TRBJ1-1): DGGITQSPKYLFRKEGQNVTLSCEQNLNHDAMYWYRQDPGQGLRLIYYSQIVNDFQKGDIAEGYSVSREKKESFPLTVTSAQKNPTAFYLCASSIVGFTEAFFGQGTRLTVV.

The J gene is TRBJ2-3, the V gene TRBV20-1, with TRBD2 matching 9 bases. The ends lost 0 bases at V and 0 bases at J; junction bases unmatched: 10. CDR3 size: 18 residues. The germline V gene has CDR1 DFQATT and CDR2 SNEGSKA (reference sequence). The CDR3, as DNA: TGCAGTGCTAGAGAACCAGCGGGGGGACTCACTAGCACAGATACGCAGTATTTT. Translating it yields CSAREPAGGLTSTDTQYF.